This TCR beta chain is from a study of cytomegalovirus exposure and HLA in healthy donors. PCR employed 60 Vbeta and 13 Jbeta primers. Using immunoSEQ multiplex PCR, the repertoire was profiled, and TCRdb retains in-frame clones only, with some absent. This table has some 180,000 clones, more than 60% appearing once. Whole-study findings and limits: Segments of the TCR beta V type were, in most cases, productive about 87% or about 30% of the time in an earlier analysis.

V lost 6 bases and J 6 bases, leaving 17 bases between the germline ends. CDR1 and CDR2 from the germline V gene are MNHEY and SVGAGI. The CDR3 extends over 15 amino acids. On this clone: No antigen is known for it.

This rearrangement joins TRBV6-5 to TRBJ2-2; TRBD1 might be the D (5 bases). Sequenced material: PBMCs. The source of this sequence is a man aged 18 to 29 in good health and CMV-seronegative. In DNA, the CDR3 is TGTGCCAGCAGATCCTATTCAGGGTGGGCCGGGGAGCTGTTTTTT. Its translation: CASRSYSGWAGELFF.